The 3 T cell receptor beta chains listed next were all sequenced from one sample in a study of cytomegalovirus exposure and HLA in healthy donors. The primer mix had 60 Vbeta and 13 Jbeta primers. Profiling relied on immunoSEQ multiplex PCR, and the TCRdb table lists in-frame clones only, not all of them. Among approximately 110,000 clones listed, roughly four fifths were seen once. Sequencing input: PBMCs. These receptors were obtained from a woman aged 18-29 years in good health and CMV-seronegative.

CDR3 DNA sequence: TGTGCCAGCAGCTCCGTGACAGGCGGATCCTACGAGCAGTACTTC. It specifies CASSSVTGGSYEQYF. This rearrangement joins TRBV7-2 to TRBJ2-7; tentatively, D is TRBD1 (6 bases). CDR3 length: 15 residues. V was clipped by 4 bases and J by 1 base, with 14 bases between them. Germline V gives CDR1 SGHTA, CDR2 FQGNSA.

This clone was observed once. V gene TRBV27 combines with J gene TRBJ2-1; TRBD1 agrees at 9 bases. This CDR3 is built from 13 residues. After removal of 6 bases from V and 3 bases from J, the junction contained 0 bases not matched to a gene. Germline loops: CDR1 MNHEY, CDR2 SMNVEV (reference sequence). The CDR3 DNA follows: TGTGCCAGCAGGGACAGGGGCTACAATGAGCAGTTCTTC. This encodes CASRDRGYNEQFF.

The chain has TRBV7-9 and TRBJ2-1; D is possibly TRBD2 (5 bases). Germline CDR1 reads SEHNR; CDR2 reads FQNEAQ (reference sequence). V lost 3 bases and J 1 base, leaving 10 bases between the germline ends. This CDR3 comprises 15 residues. The CDR3, as DNA: TGTGCCAGCAGCTTGGAAACGGGATCCTACAATGAGCAGTTCTTC. Its translation: CASSLETGSYNEQFF.